A selection of T cell receptor beta chains follows, all from one sample in a study of cytomegalovirus exposure and HLA in healthy donors. Using immunoSEQ multiplex PCR, the repertoire was profiled, and TCRdb retains in-frame clones only, with some absent. The data hold about 160,000 clones, with approximately 84% observed a single time. Material: PBMCs. Receptors were obtained from a man in his thirties or forties in good health and CMV-seropositive. The CDR3 runs from the conserved cysteine through the conserved F or W. Fields, in order: D gene, clone size, CDR3 length, J gene, V gene, CDR3 DNA, CDR3 protein. A D gene is named only where the DNA matches it firmly. Expanded clones get a size class; other rows say once, few or many, or leave the size out.

d_call: NA
clone_size: NA
cdr3_length: 15
j_call: TRBJ1-6
v_call: TRBV6-5
cdr3_nt: TGTGCCAGCAGGTCGAACCGACAAGTTAATTCACCCCTCCACTTT
cdr3_aa: CASRSNRQVNSPLHF

d_call: NA
clone_size: NA
cdr3_length: 14
j_call: TRBJ2-4
v_call: TRBV6-5
cdr3_nt: TGTGCCAGCAGCCCATTATTGGGGGGAAACATTCAGTACTTC
cdr3_aa: CASSPLLGGNIQYF

d_call: NA
clone_size: once
cdr3_length: 11
j_call: TRBJ2-1
v_call: TRBV11-2
cdr3_nt: TGTGCCAGCAGCTCCTTCAATGAGCAGTTCTTC
cdr3_aa: CASSSFNEQFF

d_call: NA
clone_size: NA
cdr3_length: 14
j_call: TRBJ1-2
v_call: TRBV7-9
cdr3_nt: TGTGCCAGCAGCCTCATTGGACAGACCTATGGCTACACCTTC
cdr3_aa: CASSLIGQTYGYTF

d_call: NA
clone_size: NA
cdr3_length: 15
j_call: TRBJ2-1
v_call: TRBV5-6
cdr3_nt: TGTGCCAGCAGCCTTCGACAGGAGACCTACAATGAGCAGTTCTTC
cdr3_aa: CASSLRQETYNEQFF

d_call: TRBD2
clone_size: NA
cdr3_length: 17
j_call: TRBJ2-2
v_call: TRBV7-8
cdr3_nt: TGTGCCAGCAGCTTTGGGACTAGCGGGAGGGCCGACGGGGAGCTGTTTTTT
cdr3_aa: CASSFGTSGRADGELFF

d_call: TRBD2
clone_size: NA
cdr3_length: 13
j_call: TRBJ2-2
v_call: TRBV19
cdr3_nt: TGTGCCAGTAGGACTAGCGTCACCGGGGAGCTGTTTTTT
cdr3_aa: CASRTSVTGELFF

d_call: NA
clone_size: NA
cdr3_length: 15
j_call: TRBJ2-3
v_call: TRBV6-1
cdr3_nt: TGTGCCAGCAGTGAAGCTAGGGGGGGGACAGATACGCAGTATTTT
cdr3_aa: CASSEARGGTDTQYF

d_call: NA
clone_size: NA
cdr3_length: 14
j_call: TRBJ2-1
v_call: TRBV4-1
cdr3_nt: TGCGCCAGCAGCCAAGGGGGGCGGGCTGGAGAGCAGTTCTTC
cdr3_aa: CASSQGGRAGEQFF

d_call: TRBD2
clone_size: NA
cdr3_length: 15
j_call: TRBJ2-1
v_call: TRBV7-2
cdr3_nt: TGTGCCAGCAGTTCCGGGACTAGCGGTCTCTATGAGCAGTTCTTC
cdr3_aa: CASSSGTSGLYEQFF

d_call: NA
clone_size: few
cdr3_length: 13
j_call: TRBJ1-2
v_call: TRBV19
cdr3_nt: TGTGCCACCTACCGGGAACAACCTCATGGCTACACCTTC
cdr3_aa: CATYREQPHGYTF

d_call: NA
clone_size: once
cdr3_length: 16
j_call: TRBJ2-1
v_call: TRBV5-6
cdr3_nt: TGTGCCAGCAGCTTGTTGAACGGGGGTGAGTACAATGAGCAGTTCTTC
cdr3_aa: CASSLLNGGEYNEQFF

d_call: TRBD2
clone_size: NA
cdr3_length: 15
j_call: TRBJ2-3
v_call: TRBV13
cdr3_nt: TGTGCCAGCAGACGTAGCGGGGGGGGCCCAGATACGCAGTATTTT
cdr3_aa: CASRRSGGGPDTQYF

d_call: NA
clone_size: NA
cdr3_length: 15
j_call: TRBJ1-5
v_call: TRBV7-2
cdr3_nt: TGTGCCAGCAGCTCCACGCAGGGAGGGAATCAGCCCCAGCATTTT
cdr3_aa: CASSSTQGGNQPQHF

d_call: NA
clone_size: once
cdr3_length: 14
j_call: TRBJ2-7
v_call: TRBV11-2
cdr3_nt: TGTGCCAGCAGCCCATCCGCCGGGGACTACGAGCAGTACTTC
cdr3_aa: CASSPSAGDYEQYF

d_call: TRBD1
clone_size: once
cdr3_length: 15
j_call: TRBJ1-2
v_call: TRBV30
cdr3_nt: TGTGCCTGGAGTGTTCCCGGACAGGGAAACTATGGCTACACCTTC
cdr3_aa: CAWSVPGQGNYGYTF

d_call: NA
clone_size: NA
cdr3_length: 18
j_call: TRBJ2-7
v_call: TRBV18
cdr3_nt: TGTGCCAGCTCCCGCCTGGGCCTAAACAGCTTTAATCCGTACGAGCAGTACTTC
cdr3_aa: CASSRLGLNSFNPYEQYF